This T cell receptor beta chain is drawn from a study of tumor and adjacent non-tumor tissue in lung cancer. Whole-study findings and limits: Normal lung showed higher cumulative top 100 clone frequency than tumor.

A modified ARM-PCR protocol with three rounds of nested PCR amplified TCRbeta. Each CDR3 protein gets one entry after TCRdb re-called the multiplex PCR reads with MiXCR. The repertoire holds approximately 150,000 distinct CDR3 sequences, with 66% as singletons. A remark on this clonotype: What it recognizes is unknown. One junction end disagrees with the germline gene, perhaps due to a read error.

This sample's RNA came from whole unsorted tissue. CDR1 and CDR2 (germline): MNHEY, SVGAGI. The CDR3 covers 14 residues. The clonotype comes from a man aged 55 to 69 with small cell lung cancer. The V and J genes are TRBV6-5 and TRBJ1-2, with 8 positions matching TRBD1. Sequencing used lung tumor tissue. The chain's CDR3 is CGSGQGRGLYGYTF. CDR3 DNA: TGTGGCAGCGGACAGGGCCGAGGCCTCTATGGCTACACCTTC.